This TCR beta chain was sequenced during a study of post-analysis software for immune sequencing data. As for the study in general: In terms of disease course, relapsing-remitting, secondary progressive and progressive-relapsing multiple sclerosis were included.

Study results and limitations: Clustering by F measure revealed strong co-clustering among samples prepared together in one batch. When patients were compared with controls, 4 or 5 TRBV segments were more frequent, TRBV5-6, TRBV5-1 and TRBV20-1 among them. Comparison with controls showed significantly lower normalized Chao1 diversity in multiple sclerosis patients.

This clonotype was seen a handful of times. Its antigen is unidentified. Researchers reported that TCR beta cDNA libraries carried unique molecular identifiers. With roughly 1 to 10 million T cells as the source, roughly 0.5 million cDNA molecules resulted. MiXCR was run by TCRdb on the PCR reads, yielding one entry per CDR3 protein. The sample holds hundreds of thousands of distinct CDR3 sequences, roughly 29% seen once. Germline V lookup: CDR1 KGHDR, CDR2 SFDVKD. This CDR3 region has 14 residues. V was clipped by 3 bases and J by 9 bases, with 14 bases between them. This sequence was found in a girl aged 5-17 years with multiple sclerosis. Sample: blood. The chain joins TRBV24-1 to TRBJ2-1; a possible D gene is TRBD2 (5 bases). CDR3 loop: CATSDPGQEGEQFF. The CDR3, as DNA: TGTGCCACCAGTGATCCCGGGCAAGAGGGTGAGCAGTTCTTC.